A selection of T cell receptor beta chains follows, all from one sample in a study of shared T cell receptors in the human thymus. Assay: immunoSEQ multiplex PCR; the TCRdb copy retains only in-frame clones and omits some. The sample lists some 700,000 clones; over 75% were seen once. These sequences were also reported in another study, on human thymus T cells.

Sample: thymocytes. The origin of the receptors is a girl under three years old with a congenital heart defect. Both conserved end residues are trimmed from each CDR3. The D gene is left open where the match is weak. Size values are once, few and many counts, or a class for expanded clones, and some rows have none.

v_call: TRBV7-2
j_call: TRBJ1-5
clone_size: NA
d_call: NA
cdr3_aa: ASSFAGGPRNQPQH

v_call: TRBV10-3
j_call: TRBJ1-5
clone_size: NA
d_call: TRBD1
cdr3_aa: AISGGQSNQPQH

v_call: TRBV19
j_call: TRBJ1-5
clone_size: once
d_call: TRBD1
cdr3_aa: ATQAGQGTNQPQH

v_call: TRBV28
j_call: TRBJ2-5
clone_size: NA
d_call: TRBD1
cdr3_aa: ASSQPGQGLAGETQY

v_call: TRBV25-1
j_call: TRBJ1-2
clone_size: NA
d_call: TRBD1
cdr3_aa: ASSVRTGEGYT

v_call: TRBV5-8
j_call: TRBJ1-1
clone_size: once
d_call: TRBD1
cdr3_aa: ASSVSGDRNTEAF

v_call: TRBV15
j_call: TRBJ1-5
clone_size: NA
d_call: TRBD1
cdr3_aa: ATSRMTGVGQPQH

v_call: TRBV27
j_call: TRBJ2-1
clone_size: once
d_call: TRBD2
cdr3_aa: ASNAGGPSVNEQF

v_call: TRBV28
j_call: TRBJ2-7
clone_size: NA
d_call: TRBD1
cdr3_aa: ASSLEGQGASEQY

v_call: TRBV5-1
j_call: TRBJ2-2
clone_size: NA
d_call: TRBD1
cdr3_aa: ASSSVGDRGPTGELF

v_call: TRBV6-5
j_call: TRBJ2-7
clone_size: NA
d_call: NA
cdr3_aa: ASSYSSSISYEQY

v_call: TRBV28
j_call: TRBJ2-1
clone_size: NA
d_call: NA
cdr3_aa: ASSLFGGARYNEQF

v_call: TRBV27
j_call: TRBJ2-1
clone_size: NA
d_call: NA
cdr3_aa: ASSLFSDRPLSSYNEQF

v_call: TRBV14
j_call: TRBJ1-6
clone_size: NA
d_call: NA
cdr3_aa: ASSQADRRLDTLH

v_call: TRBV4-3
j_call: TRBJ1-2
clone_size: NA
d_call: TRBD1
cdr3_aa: ASSHRTGGKCGYT

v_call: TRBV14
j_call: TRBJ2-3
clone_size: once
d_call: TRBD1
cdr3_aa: ASSDRGSGADTQY

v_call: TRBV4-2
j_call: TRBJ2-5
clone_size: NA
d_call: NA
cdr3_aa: ASSQDWGRGASRETQY

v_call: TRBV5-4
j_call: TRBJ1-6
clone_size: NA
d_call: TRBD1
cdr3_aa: ASSIYTGARGNSPLH

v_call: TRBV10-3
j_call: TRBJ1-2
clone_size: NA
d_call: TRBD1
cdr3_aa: AITPGQGRNGYT

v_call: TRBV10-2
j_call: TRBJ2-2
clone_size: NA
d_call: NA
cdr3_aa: ASKNHYRFRTGELF

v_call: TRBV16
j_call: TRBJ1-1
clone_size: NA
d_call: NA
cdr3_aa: ASSPLGWSPTEAF

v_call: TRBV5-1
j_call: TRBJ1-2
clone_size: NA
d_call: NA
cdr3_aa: ASSLNGGPNYGYT

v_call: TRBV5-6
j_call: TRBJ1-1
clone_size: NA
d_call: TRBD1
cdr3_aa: ASSLLITGDERNTEAF

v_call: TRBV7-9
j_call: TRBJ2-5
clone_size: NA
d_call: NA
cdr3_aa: ASSSRTSYQETQY

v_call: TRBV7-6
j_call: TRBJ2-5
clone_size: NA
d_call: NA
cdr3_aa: ASSLNMYGEMLKTQY

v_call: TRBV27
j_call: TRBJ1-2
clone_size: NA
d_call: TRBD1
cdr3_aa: ASSGERDRASYT

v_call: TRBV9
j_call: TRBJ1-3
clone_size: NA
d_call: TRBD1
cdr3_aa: ASSVEELRDRDSRGNTIY

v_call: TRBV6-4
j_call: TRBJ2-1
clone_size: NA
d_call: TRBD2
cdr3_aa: ASSDLAGGLYNEQF

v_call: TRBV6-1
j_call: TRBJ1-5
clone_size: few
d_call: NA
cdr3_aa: ASSEAGANQPQH

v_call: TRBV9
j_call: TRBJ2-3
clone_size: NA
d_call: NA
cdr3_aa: ASSVGVGGTAGSTDTQY

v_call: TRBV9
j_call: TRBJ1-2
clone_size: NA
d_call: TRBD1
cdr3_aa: ASSGDRVPYGYT

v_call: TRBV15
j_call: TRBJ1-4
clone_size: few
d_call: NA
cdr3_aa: ATSRGGGLGQKLF

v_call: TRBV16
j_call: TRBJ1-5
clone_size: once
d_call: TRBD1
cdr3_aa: ASSQSQGAVGQPQH

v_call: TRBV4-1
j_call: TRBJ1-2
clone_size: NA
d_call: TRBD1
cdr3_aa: ASSHRGNYGYT

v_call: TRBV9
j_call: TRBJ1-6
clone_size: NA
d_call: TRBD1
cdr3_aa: ASSPRTGEGSPLH

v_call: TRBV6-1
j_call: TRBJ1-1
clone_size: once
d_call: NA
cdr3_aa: ASSEEGRGSVFMNTEAF

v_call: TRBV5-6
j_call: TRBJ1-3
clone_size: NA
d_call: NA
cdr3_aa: ASSLSFGNTIY

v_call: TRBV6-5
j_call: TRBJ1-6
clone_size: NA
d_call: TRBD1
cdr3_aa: ASSRQQGNSPLH

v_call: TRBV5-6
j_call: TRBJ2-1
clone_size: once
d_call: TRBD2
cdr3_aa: ASRYSQEAGGQLNEQF

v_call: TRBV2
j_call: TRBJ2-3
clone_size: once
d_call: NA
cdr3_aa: ANRMTASGNTQY

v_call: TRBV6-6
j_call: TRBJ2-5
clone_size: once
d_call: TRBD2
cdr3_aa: ASSYGLAAIQETQY

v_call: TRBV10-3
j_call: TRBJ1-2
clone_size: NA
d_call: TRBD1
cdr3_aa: AISGTGGYGYT

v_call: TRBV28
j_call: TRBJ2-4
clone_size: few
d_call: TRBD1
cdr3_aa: ASSLSKDRSKNIQY

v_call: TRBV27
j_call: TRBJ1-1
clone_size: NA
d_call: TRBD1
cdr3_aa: ASSYSTGGTEAF

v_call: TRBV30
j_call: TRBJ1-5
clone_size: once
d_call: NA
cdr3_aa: AWSDGGFSNQPQH

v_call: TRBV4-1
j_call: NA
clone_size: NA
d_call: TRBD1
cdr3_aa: ASSLPGQGVTYYEQY

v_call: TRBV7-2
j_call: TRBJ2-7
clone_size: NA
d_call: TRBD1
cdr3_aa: ASSWDRGDSYEQY

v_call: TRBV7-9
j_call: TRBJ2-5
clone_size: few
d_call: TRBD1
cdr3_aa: ASSSGQGAIQETQY

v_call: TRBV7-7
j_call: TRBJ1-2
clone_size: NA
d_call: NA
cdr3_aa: ASSVGGEEYGYT